The 21 T cell receptor beta chains presented below share a single source sample, sequenced in a study of cytomegalovirus exposure and HLA in healthy donors (dated by TCRdb to about 2017). Library creation used the immunoSEQ multiplex PCR assay. A mixture of 60 forward primers for TCR Vbeta segments and 13 reverse primers for TCR Jbeta segments was used in the multiplex PCR. TCRdb re-hosts the immuneACCESS table, in-frame sequences only. Its copies lack some clones; in the studies checked, an unresolved V gene accounts for under half of them, and the cause for the rest is not known. The sample table contains about 130,000 clones; only one count was recorded for 65% to 90% of them. The ten largest account for approximately 10% of the sample. Sequencing was carried out using PBMCs. The receptors here all came from a male donor in good health and CMV-seropositive.

V is TRBV4-1 and J is TRBJ2-3; D is possibly TRBD1 (6 bases). There are 17 residues in the CDR3. Trimming removed 3 bases from V and 0 bases from J, with 16 bases in between. CDR1 is MGHRA and CDR2 is YSYEKL in the germline V gene. The CDR3 sequence: CASSQIPRRGSTDTQYF. CDR3 DNA: TGCGCCAGCAGCCAGATCCCTCGCAGGGGAAGCACAGATACGCAGTATTTT.

The genes are TRBV7-2 and TRBJ1-6, with a tentative D call TRBD1 (6 bases). Germline-derived CDR1 and CDR2 are SGHTA and FQGNSA. The CDR3 is 16 residues long. V was clipped by 2 bases and J by 9 bases, with 17 bases between them. The CDR3 DNA is TGTGCCAGCAGCTTATTGGCCCCGACAGGAGGTTCACCCCTCCACTTT. Translating it yields CASSLLAPTGGSPLHF.

The gene calls are TRBV14 and TRBJ1-2; 10 positions match TRBD1. The CDR3 is 17 residues long. Germline-derived CDR1 and CDR2 are SGHDN and FVKESK. The V and J ends lost 0 bases and 6 bases, in that order; junction bases with no gene match: 10. The CDR3 loop reads CASSQDTRQGAVHGYTF. The CDR3 DNA reads TGTGCCAGCAGCCAAGATACCCGACAGGGGGCGGTTCATGGCTACACCTTC.

V and J are TRBV9 and TRBJ2-7; D perhaps matches TRBD1 (6 bases). Germline V gene data show CDR1 as SGDLS and CDR2 as YYNGEE. V was pared by 0 bases and J by 5 bases, with 12 bases between. This CDR3 has 14 residues. CDR3 DNA sequence: TGTGCCAGCAGCGTAGAGGGGGTCTTGGACGAGCAGTACTTC. Translating gives CASSVEGVLDEQYF.

The genes are TRBV6-6 and TRBJ1-2; weak D call: TRBD1 (6 bases). Trimming took off 7 bases at V and 0 bases at J, with 12 bases between the two ends. Per germline, CDR1 MNHNY and CDR2 SVGAGI (reference sequence). The CDR3 is 14 residues long. DNA for the CDR3: TGTGCCAGCAAACGGGACACCGCTAACTATGGCTACACCTTC. This codes for CASKRDTANYGYTF.

V is TRBV5-8 and J is TRBJ2-1; no firm D call. Germline CDR1 and CDR2: SGHTS and YDEGEE. The V end lost 0 bases, the J end lost 0 bases, and 7 bases lay between the germline ends. CDR3 size: 15 residues. The CDR3 protein is CASSLELSSYNEQFF. CDR3 sequence (DNA): TGTGCCAGCAGCTTGGAGCTGAGCTCCTACAATGAGCAGTTCTTC.

This rearrangement joins TRBV27 to TRBJ2-1; 9 bases are shared with TRBD1. Trimming at V came to 1 base and at J to 7 bases, leaving 8 bases not matched to a gene. Germline lookup yields CDR1 MNHEY and CDR2 SMNVEV (reference sequence). This CDR3 comprises 16 residues. This CDR3 is CASSLFRDRDRNEQFF. The CDR3 region has the DNA TGTGCCAGCAGTTTATTCCGGGACAGGGATCGAAATGAGCAGTTCTTC.

The chain uses TRBV5-6 and TRBJ1-2; D is perhaps TRBD1 (5 bases). Germline CDR1 and CDR2: SGHDT and YYEEEE. The CDR3 spans 15 residues. V lost 0 bases and J 2 bases, leaving 11 bases between the germline ends. CDR3 amino acids: CASSLVGASNYGYTF. DNA of the CDR3: TGTGCCAGCAGCTTGGTTGGGGCGTCAAACTATGGCTACACCTTC.

The chain recombines TRBV21-1 with TRBJ1-4; the table calls TRBD1, which could not be checked here. TRBV21-1 is marked as a pseudogene. The CDR3 is made up of 14 amino acids. The CDR3: CASSGTVSTRKLFF. The CDR3 DNA follows: TGTGCCAGCAGCGGGACAGTGAGTACGCGAAAACTGTTTTTT.

This rearrangement joins TRBV7-3 to TRBJ2-1; 9 nucleotides agree with TRBD2. J was trimmed by 2 bases and V by 5 bases; bases with no gene match: 7. The germline V gene encodes CDR1 SGHTA and CDR2 FQGTGA. CDR3 size: 16 residues. DNA for the CDR3: TGTGCCAGCAGCCCCTTGACTAGCGGTCCCTACAATGAGCAGTTCTTC. Its protein is CASSPLTSGPYNEQFF.

This clone was counted between two and nine times. The V call is TRBV27, the J call TRBJ2-7, with D possibly being TRBD2 (7 bases). The CDR3 runs to 15 residues. The V gene lost 6 bases and the J gene lost 0 bases, with 15 bases spanning the gap. CDR1 is MNHEY and CDR2 is SMNVEV in the germline V gene (reference sequence). As DNA, the CDR3 is TGTGCCAGCAGCCGAGGGGGGGAGCTCTCCTACGAGCAGTACTTC. Amino acid sequence: CASSRGGELSYEQYF.

The chain couples TRBV6-5 to TRBJ1-2; 8 bases agree with TRBD1. This CDR3 has 15 amino acids. The trim removed 6 bases at V and 2 bases at J, leaving 8 bases unmatched. The germline CDR1 and CDR2 sequences are MNHEY and SVGAGI. The CDR3 bases are TGTGCCAGCAGGTGGACAGGGAATTCGAACTATGGCTACACCTTC. Its translation: CASRWTGNSNYGYTF.

The CDR3 DNA follows: TGTGCCTGGAGTGACAGGGATGAAAAACTGTTTTTT. Encoded protein: CAWSDRDEKLFF. V is TRBV30 and J is TRBJ1-4; D is perhaps TRBD1 (6 bases). Germline assignment: CDR1 GTSNPN and CDR2 SVGIG (reference sequence). The germline V and J ends were trimmed by 1 base and 6 bases, with 6 bases remaining between them. CDR3 size: 12 residues. The full variable domain, completed using reference TRBV30 and TRBJ1-4, is SQTIHQWPATLVQPVGSPLSLECTVEGTSNPNLYWYRQAAGRGLQLLFYSVGIGQISSEVPQNLSASRPQDRQFILSSKKLLLSDSGFYLCAWSDRDEKLFFGSGTQLSVL.

This clone was counted once. CDR3 coding DNA: TGTGCCAGCAGCGTAGCTGGGACTAGCGGGAGCCATGAGCAGTTCTTC. It yields the protein CASSVAGTSGSHEQFF. This sequence joins TRBV9 and TRBJ2-1; 14 bases agree with TRBD2. The CDR3 loop spans 16 amino acids. Germline values: CDR1 SGDLS, CDR2 YYNGEE. V trimming: 0 bases; J trimming: 8 bases; junction bases outside the gene matches: 4. Together with reference TRBV9 and TRBJ2-1, the CDR3 gives the full variable domain: DSGVTQTPKHLITATGQRVTLRCSPRSGDLSVYWYQQSLDQGLQFLIQYYNGEERAKGNILERFSAQQFPDLHSELNLSSLELGDSALYFCASSVAGTSGSHEQFFGPGTRLTVL.

This chain joins TRBV9 and TRBJ2-1; D is perhaps TRBD1 (6 bases). The CDR3 runs 14 residues. Looked up from germline, CDR1 is SGDLS and CDR2 is YYNGEE. The ends were cut back, 6 bases at V and 4 bases at J, with 14 bases in the middle. CDR3 DNA: TGTGCCAGCACCGCTGGGGGCGGTTACAATGAGCAGTTCTTC. Protein: CASTAGGGYNEQFF.

This sequence joins TRBV27 and TRBJ2-7, with TRBD1 matching over 11 bases. Germline values: CDR1 MNHEY, CDR2 SMNVEV (reference sequence). The length of the CDR3 is 16 residues. The V gene end was trimmed by 5 bases and the J gene end by 2 bases; junction bases not matched to a gene: 8. The CDR3 DNA follows: TGTGCCAGCAGTACCCCCCGGGACAGGGGGACCTACGAGCAGTACTTC. The encoded protein is CASSTPRDRGTYEQYF.

The chain couples TRBV5-1 to TRBJ2-1; weak D call: TRBD2 (5 bases). The CDR3 totals 15 residues. The germline V gene has CDR1 SGHRS and CDR2 YFSETQ. V lost 0 bases, J lost 9 bases, and 16 bases lay in between. CDR3 loop: CASSLGTPRPIEQFF. DNA of the CDR3: TGCGCCAGCAGCTTGGGGACTCCCCGACCCATTGAGCAGTTCTTC. The full variable domain, with the rest looked up from reference TRBV5-1 and TRBJ2-1, is KAGVTQTPRYLIKTRGQQVTLSCSPISGHRSVSWYQQTPGQGLQFLFEYFSETQRNKGNFPGRFSGRQFSNSRSEMNVSTLELGDSALYLCASSLGTPRPIEQFFGPGTRLTVL.

This rearrangement joins TRBV27 to TRBJ2-5, with 7 bases identical to TRBD2. The better agreement between TRBJ2-7 and the DNA end casts doubt on the J call. CDR1 MNHEY and CDR2 SMNVEV come from the germline V gene (reference sequence). The CDR3 is 13 residues long. The CDR3 spells CASRPSGNYEQYF. In DNA, the CDR3 is TGTGCCAGCCGCCCTAGCGGCAACTACGAGCAGTACTTC.

This clone was seen more than once but under ten times. The chain combines TRBV27 with TRBJ2-1; 13 nucleotides agree with TRBD2. J was trimmed by 1 base and V by 7 bases; bases with no gene match: 13. The CDR3 spans 19 residues. Germline CDR1 MNHEY, CDR2 SMNVEV (reference sequence). The CDR3 spells CASTAGLAGLLTSYNEQFF. The CDR3 DNA reads TGTGCCAGCACCGCGGGACTAGCGGGACTCCTTACGTCCTACAATGAGCAGTTCTTC.

This chain joins TRBV21-1 and TRBJ2-6; the table's TRBD2 call for D was not verified on the DNA. TRBV21-1 is given as a pseudogene. The CDR3 length is 18 residues. The CDR3 reads CASSKVGETFSGANVLTF. The CDR3 DNA reads as TGTGCCAGCAGCAAGGTCGGGGAAACCTTTTCTGGGGCCAACGTCCTGACTTTC.

The chain is built from TRBV7-2 and TRBJ1-2; 8 nucleotides match TRBD1. CDR3 size: 16 residues. The V segment lost 1 base and the J segment 3 bases; nucleotides outside the gene matches: 7. CDR1 and CDR2 from the germline V gene are SGHTA and FQGNSA. CDR3 DNA: TGTGCCAGCAGCTTAGTTGTCGGGACAGGAGACTATGGCTACACCTTC. Its protein is CASSLVVGTGDYGYTF.